Presented here are 8 T cell receptor beta chains from one specimen sequenced in a study of blood T cell repertoires in COVID-19 (dated by TCRdb to about 2020). The library was prepared using the immunoSEQ multiplex PCR assay. TCRdb carries this immuneACCESS record with in-frame sequences only. Its versions omit some clonotypes, under half of them owing to an unresolved V gene in the studies checked, with the rest unexplained. This sample has 250,000 or so clones in its table, and about 80% of those were observed once. The ten most abundant clones make up under 2% of the sample. Sequencing used peripheral blood. These receptor sequences come from a woman aged 80 or over with acute or convalescent COVID-19.

This clone was seen a few times. The rearrangement joins TRBV7-9 to TRBJ1-2, with D possibly matching TRBD1 (6 bases). Germline lookup yields CDR1 SEHNR and CDR2 FQNEAQ (reference sequence). The ends were cut back, 4 bases at V and 6 bases at J, with 9 bases in the middle. The CDR3 totals 12 residues. CDR3 amino acids: CASSSTGNGYTF. The CDR3 DNA reads as TGTGCCAGCAGCTCCACAGGGAATGGCTACACCTTC.

This clone has just one count. This sequence joins TRBV28 and TRBJ1-4; 8 nucleotides agree with TRBD1. This CDR3 is built from 15 residues. The V and J ends lost 5 bases and 4 bases, in that order; junction bases with no gene match: 6. The V gene's germline CDR1 is MDHEN and CDR2 SYDVKM. The CDR3 protein is CASSPGTGGNEKLFF. CDR3 in DNA: TGTGCCAGCAGTCCTGGGACAGGAGGTAATGAAAAACTGTTTTTT. Full variable domain (rest looked up from reference TRBV28 and TRBJ1-4): DVKVTQSSRYLVKRTGEKVFLECVQDMDHENMFWYRQDPGLGLRLIYFSYDVKMKEKGDIPEGYSVSREKKERFSLILESASTNQTSMYLCASSPGTGGNEKLFFGSGTQLSVL.

The gene calls are TRBV3-1 (or the pseudogene TRBV3-2) and TRBJ2-3, with D possibly matching TRBD2 (6 bases). CDR3 length: 18 residues. Trimming took 0 bases from V and 2 from J, leaving 18 bases between them. Germline V lookup: CDR1 LGHDT, CDR2 YNNKEL (reference sequence). The CDR3 here is CASSQDYGGAVTTDTQYF. The CDR3 nucleotides are TGTGCCAGCAGCCAAGATTACGGAGGGGCCGTAACCACAGATACGCAGTATTTT.

The chain combines TRBV7-3 with TRBJ2-3, with D possibly being TRBD1 (6 bases). Germline V gene sequence: CDR1 SGHTA, CDR2 FQGTGA. The CDR3 length is 16 residues. With 5 bases removed from V and 5 bases from J, the gap between germline ends came to 20 bases. The chain's CDR3 is CASSITGSSGVDTQYF. The CDR3 DNA reads as TGTGCCAGCAGCATCACAGGGAGCTCAGGGGTAGATACGCAGTATTTT.

The V and J genes are TRBV5-8 and TRBJ2-5, with a weak D call TRBD1 (6 bases). Per the germline V gene, CDR1 is SGHTS and CDR2 is YDEGEE. Trimming stripped 2 bases from V and 4 bases from J, with 18 bases between. The CDR3 loop spans 16 amino acids. CDR3 DNA: TGTGCCAGCAGCTTAGGTTCGTGGGGGCGCGGAGAGACCCAGTACTTC. This encodes CASSLGSWGRGETQYF.

J is TRBJ2-1 and V is TRBV7-3; TRBD1 is a possible D gene (6 bases). Germline V gene data show CDR1 as SGHTA and CDR2 as FQGTGA. Trimming pared 5 bases from V and 5 bases from J, leaving 10 bases between. The CDR3 runs 13 residues. The CDR3 sequence: CASSKGQDNEQFF. CDR3 nucleotide sequence: TGTGCCAGCAGCAAGGGACAAGACAATGAGCAGTTCTTC.

The CDR3 spells CASSEVGTGSGELFF. CDR3 nucleotide sequence: TGTGCCAGCAGTGAAGTTGGGACAGGATCCGGGGAGCTGTTTTTT. This chain uses TRBV6-1 with TRBJ2-2; 8 bases line up with TRBD1. The V and J ends lost 1 base and 6 bases, in that order; junction bases with no gene match: 4. Germline V gene lookup returns CDR1 MNHNS and CDR2 SASEGT. The CDR3 is 15 amino acids.

The gene calls are TRBV5-4 and TRBJ2-1; 9 bases map to TRBD2. Losses at the gene ends were 6 bases for V and 6 bases for J; bases not matched to a gene: 10. CDR3 size: 15 residues. CDR1 is SGHNT, CDR2 YYREEE, per germline (reference sequence). CDR3 in amino acids: CASTYGTSISNEQFF. In nucleotides, the CDR3 is TGTGCCAGCACCTACGGGACTAGCATTAGCAATGAGCAGTTCTTC. The whole variable domain, filled in from reference TRBV5-4 and TRBJ2-1, reads ETGVTQSPTHLIKTRGQQVTLRCSSQSGHNTVSWYQQALGQGPQFIFQYYREEENGRGNFPPRFSGLQFPNYSSELNVNALELDDSALYLCASTYGTSISNEQFFGPGTRLTVL.